This T cell receptor (beta chain) was captured by sequencing in a study of cytomegalovirus exposure and HLA in healthy donors. Findings of the study overall: Most TCR sequences showed up rarely, but some public TCRs showed up in many donors. Some TCR beta chains (164 of them) were listed as cytomegalovirus-associated. First-cohort TCR clusters were later found to tend to co-occur in the 120 or so validation repertoires. The classifier, whose performance was assessed in both the original and validation cohorts, reportedly diagnosed cytomegalovirus status with high specificity and sensitivity.

Concerning this clone: Its antigen is unknown.

V trimming: 7 bases; J trimming: 15 bases; junction bases outside the gene matches: 12. This CDR3 has 12 amino acids. Germline CDR1 is MDHEN and CDR2 is SYDVKM. TCRdb's table, derived via immunoSEQ multiplex PCR, lists solely in-frame clones and lacks some. The sample includes about 110,000 clones, roughly 95% of them seen just once. The chain uses TRBV28 and TRBJ2-1, with 7 positions matching TRBD1. This clonotype was obtained from a woman aged 18-30 years in good health and CMV-seronegative. Sequenced material: PBMCs. The DNA of the CDR3 is TGTGCCAGCAATGACAGGGCAAGGGGGCTGTTCTTC. Its translation is CASNDRARGLFF.